Below are 17 T cell receptor beta chains sequenced from a single sample in a study of blood T cell repertoires in COVID-19. The data were produced by immunoSEQ multiplex PCR, yet TCRdb's version contains in-frame clones alone and is incomplete. The sample carries roughly 170,000 clones, around 87% recorded once. The material sequenced was peripheral blood. Receptors originate from a woman aged 65 to 85 with COVID-19, enrolled during active disease.

V gene TRBV19 combines with J gene TRBJ2-3; tentative D call: TRBD1 (6 bases). Trimming pared 6 bases from V and 1 base from J, leaving 14 bases between. Germline-derived CDR1 and CDR2 are LNHDA and SQIVND (reference sequence). This CDR3 region has 15 residues. In DNA form, the CDR3 reads TGTGCCAGTAGCCGGACCGAGGGGGGCACAGATACGCAGTATTTT. It specifies CASSRTEGGTDTQYF. The complete variable domain, with remaining parts taken from reference TRBV19 and TRBJ2-3, reads DGGITQSPKYLFRKEGQNVTLSCEQNLNHDAMYWYRQDPGQGLRLIYYSQIVNDFQKGDIAEGYSVSREKKESFPLTVTSAQKNPTAFYLCASSRTEGGTDTQYFGPGTRLTVL.

The J gene is TRBJ1-3, the V gene TRBV2; possible D gene TRBD1, 5 bases. V lost 8 bases and J lost 4, with 12 bases in between. From germline, CDR1 is SNHLY and CDR2 FYNNEI. The CDR3 has 13 amino acids. CDR3 coding DNA: TGTGCCAGCTCCTGGGACTCCGGAAACACCATATATTTT. Translation gives CASSWDSGNTIYF.

The chain combines TRBV30 with TRBJ2-1; possible D gene TRBD1, 6 bases. CDR1 and CDR2 (germline): GTSNPN, SVGIG (reference sequence). Trimming shortened V by 8 bases and J by 6 bases, and 23 bases separated the two germline ends. CDR3 size: 15 residues. The CDR3 spells CAGWTVAQFLNEQFF. In nucleotides, the CDR3 is TGTGCCGGGTGGACAGTTGCCCAATTTCTCAATGAGCAGTTCTTC.

The chain links TRBV9 to TRBJ1-1, with D uncertain. Germline V gives CDR1 SGDLS, CDR2 YYNGEE. The CDR3 runs to 14 residues. Trimming removed 3 bases from V and 5 bases from J, with 14 bases in between. The DNA of the CDR3 is TGTGCCAGCAGCGCCACAGATCCTGGAACTGAAGCTTTCTTT. Amino acids: CASSATDPGTEAFF. Looking up the rest from reference TRBV9 and TRBJ1-1 gives the full variable domain: DSGVTQTPKHLITATGQRVTLRCSPRSGDLSVYWYQQSLDQGLQFLIQYYNGEERAKGNILERFSAQQFPDLHSELNLSSLELGDSALYFCASSATDPGTEAFFGQGTRLTVV.

The chain combines TRBV18 with TRBJ2-5, with 7 bases identical to TRBD2. Germline V CDR1 and CDR2: KGHSH, LQKENI. The ends lost 3 bases at V and 1 base at J; junction bases unmatched: 5. CDR3 length equals 15 residues. DNA for the CDR3: TGTGCCAGCTCACCGGTGGGCGGGGGCCAAGAGACCCAGTACTTC. Protein sequence: CASSPVGGGQETQYF. Filled out from reference TRBV18 and TRBJ2-5, the complete variable domain reads NAGVMQNPRHLVRRRGQEARLRCSPMKGHSHVYWYRQLPEEGLKFMVYLQKENIIDESGMPKERFSAEFPKEGPSILRIQQVVRGDSAAYFCASSPVGGGQETQYFGPGTRLLVL.

The chain carries TRBV5-4 and TRBJ2-1; D is perhaps TRBD2 (5 bases). The V gene lost 4 bases and the J gene lost 1 base, with 9 bases spanning the gap. The CDR3 extends over 14 amino acids. The germline V gene encodes CDR1 SGHNT and CDR2 YYREEE (reference sequence). CDR3 coding DNA: TGTGCCAGCAGCCCCCGGGATTCCTACAATGAGCAGTTCTTC. It encodes CASSPRDSYNEQFF.

This rearrangement joins TRBV30 to TRBJ1-4; 7 bases line up with TRBD1. The CDR3 length is 14 residues. Losses at the gene ends were 4 bases for V and 5 bases for J; bases not matched to a gene: 7. The germline CDR1 and CDR2 sequences are GTSNPN and SVGIG (reference sequence). CDR3 in DNA: TGTGCCTGGACCCCGGACAGGCTGAATGAAAAACTGTTTTTT. It specifies CAWTPDRLNEKLFF.

The chain uses TRBV5-4 and TRBJ2-7; perhaps TRBD2 as D (5 bases). This CDR3 comprises 14 residues. The germline gives CDR1 SGHNT, CDR2 YYREEE (reference sequence). Between the trimmed V and J ends, which lost 0 bases and 0 bases, there was a span of 7 bases. CDR3 loop: CASSLELDSYEQYF. CDR3 in DNA: TGTGCCAGCAGCTTGGAACTAGACTCCTACGAGCAGTACTTC.

Here the CDR3 reads CASSETSGRNEQYF. The CDR3 coding sequence is TGTGCCAGCAGCGAGACTAGCGGGAGGAACGAGCAGTACTTC. J is TRBJ2-7 and V is TRBV6-2 or TRBV6-3; 13 nucleotides match TRBD2. V lost 6 bases to trimming and J lost 5 bases; unmatched junction nucleotides: 4. This CDR3 comprises 14 residues. Germline lookup yields CDR1 MNHEY and CDR2 SVGEGT.

The genes are TRBV27 and TRBJ1-2; D may be TRBD1 (6 bases). This CDR3 has 15 residues. V was shortened by 6 bases and J by 4 bases, with 18 bases between the two germline ends. Germline V gives CDR1 MNHEY, CDR2 SMNVEV (reference sequence). This chain's CDR3 is CASSSRTGLIYGYTF. CDR3 coding DNA: TGTGCCAGCAGCTCCCGAACAGGGCTGATCTATGGCTACACCTTC.

This clone came up a few times. The chain has TRBV30 and TRBJ1-6, with D possibly TRBD1 on 5 matching bases. V lost 2 bases and J 3 bases, leaving 11 bases between the germline ends. This CDR3 contains 15 residues. Germline V lookup: CDR1 GTSNPN, CDR2 SVGIG (reference sequence). The chain's CDR3 is CAWSKGSGYNSPLHF. CDR3 DNA sequence: TGTGCCTGGAGTAAGGGGTCTGGCTATAATTCACCCCTCCACTTT.

V and J are TRBV7-9 and TRBJ1-5; 11 bases line up with TRBD1. Germline V gene sequence: CDR1 SEHNR, CDR2 FQNEAQ (reference sequence). V trimming: 1 base; J trimming: 1 base; junction bases outside the gene matches: 9. The CDR3 is made up of 19 amino acids. Written as DNA, the CDR3 is TGTGCCAGCAGCTTAGACTGGACAGGGGGCGGAGGGAGCAATCAGCCCCAGCATTTT. Its protein is CASSLDWTGGGGSNQPQHF. The full variable domain, in which reference TRBV7-9 and TRBJ1-5 provide the parts outside the CDR3, is DTGVSQNPRHKITKRGQNVTFRCDPISEHNRLYWYRQTLGQGPEFLTYFQNEAQLEKSRLLSDRFSAERPKGSFSTLEIQRTEQGDSAMYLCASSLDWTGGGGSNQPQHFGDGTRLSIL.

The chain carries TRBV9 and TRBJ2-7, with 7 positions matching TRBD1. The CDR3 has 16 residues. CDR1 and CDR2 from the germline V gene are SGDLS and YYNGEE. With 4 bases clipped from V and 4 bases from J, the junction kept 14 bases outside the gene matches. The CDR3 DNA follows: TGTGCCAGCAGCCCCCAACCTGGGACAGCTCTTTACGAGCAGTACTTC. Its translation: CASSPQPGTALYEQYF.

This chain connects TRBV10-3 to TRBJ2-7; TRBD2 matches at 8 bases. This CDR3 spans 15 amino acids. Germline CDR1 and CDR2: ENHRY and SYGVKD. V was pared by 4 bases and J by 0 bases, with 5 bases of the junction left unmatched. The CDR3 protein is CAISGGGRTSYEQYF. In DNA, the CDR3 is TGTGCCATCAGTGGGGGCGGGAGGACCTCCTACGAGCAGTACTTC.

This chain joins TRBV4-1 and TRBJ1-1; 7 bases fit TRBD1. CDR1 is MGHRA and CDR2 is YSYEKL in the germline V gene. This CDR3 is built from 15 residues. V shed 1 base and J 2 bases; nucleotides not matched to a gene: 4. CDR3 coding DNA: TGCGCCAGCAGCCAAGGAGACAGGGCAAACACTGAAGCTTTCTTT. Protein sequence: CASSQGDRANTEAFF.

V gene TRBV30 combines with J gene TRBJ1-4; D may be TRBD1 (5 bases). Trimming took off 0 bases at V and 7 bases at J, with 15 bases between the two ends. Per the germline V gene, CDR1 is GTSNPN and CDR2 is SVGIG (reference sequence). The CDR3 is 15 amino acids. The CDR3 protein is CAWSVQLGGGEKLFF. The CDR3 DNA follows: TGTGCCTGGAGTGTACAGCTTGGGGGGGGTGAAAAACTGTTTTTT.

In nucleotides, the CDR3 is TGTGCCAGCAGTAGACAGGCGGAGAATGAAAAACTGTTTTTT. This codes for CASSRQAENEKLFF. The chain carries TRBV6-6 and TRBJ1-4, with D perhaps TRBD1 (6 bases). The ends were cut back, 5 bases at V and 5 bases at J, with 12 bases in the middle. Germline CDR1 MNHNY, CDR2 SVGAGI (reference sequence). The CDR3 length is 14 residues.